A selection of T cell receptor beta chains follows, all from one sample in a study of shared clonotypes between healthy human individuals. Here immunoSEQ multiplex PCR was the method, and the copy in TCRdb shows in-frame clones only, minus some. The sample carries 550,000 to 650,000 clones, around 96% recorded once. The sample comprised naive CD8+ T cells sorted from blood. Receptors were obtained from a woman aged 30 to 39 in good health. The CDR3 runs from the conserved cysteine through the conserved F or W. A D gene is named only where the DNA matches it firmly. For some rows the clone size is stated as once, few or many, or as a class when expanded; others skip it.

>-|-|TRBV5-8|TRBJ2-1
TGTGCCAGCAGCCCGGCAGGGGCAAGTAAGTTCTTC
CASSPAGASKFF
>-|TRBD1|TRBV7-6|TRBJ1-1
TGTGCCAGCAGCCCGGCGACAGGGGGAAACACTGAAGCTTTCTTT
CASSPATGGNTEAFF
>-|TRBD1|TRBV27|TRBJ2-1
TGTGCCAGCAGGCAACAGGGGGCCGGCAATGAGCAGTTCTTC
CASRQQGAGNEQFF
>-|-|TRBV28|TRBJ1-3
TGTGCCAGCAGTTCCGTTCACTCTGGAAACACCATATATTTT
CASSSVHSGNTIYF
>-|-|TRBV4-1|TRBJ2-7
TGCGCCAGCAGCCAAGATTCCGCGGTCTACGAGCAGTACTTC
CASSQDSAVYEQYF
>-|-|TRBV28|TRBJ1-6
TGTGCCAGCAGTCTGAGGACAGCAAATTCACCCCTCCACTTT
CASSLRTANSPLHF
>-|-|TRBV6-1|TRBJ1-5
TGTGCCAGCAGTGACCCGGGGGCTGGCAATCAGCCCCAGCATTTT
CASSDPGAGNQPQHF
>-|TRBD1|TRBV10-3|TRBJ1-1
TGTGCCATCAGTGAGTCGGGGACAGGGTCCTTGAACACTGAAGCTTTCTTT
CAISESGTGSLNTEAFF
>-|-|TRBV28|TRBJ2-7
TGTGCCACCGAATTAGGGATGGGCGAGCAGTACTTC
CATELGMGEQYF
>-|-|TRBV10-1|TRBJ1-1
TGCGCCAGCAGTTCATTCCGTCACGGGAGGGGGAACACTATTGAAGCTTTCTTT
CASSSFRHGRGNTIEAFF
>-|-|TRBV11-3|TRBJ1-1
TGTGCCAGCCCAGCGGACGAGGGCACTGAAGCTTTCTTT
CASPADEGTEAFF
>-|TRBD2|TRBV5-4|TRBJ2-7
TGTGCCAGCAGGAGCGGGGGGGACTACGAGCAGTACTTC
CASRSGGDYEQYF
>-|-|TRBV6-1|TRBJ1-5
TGTGCCAGCAGTGAATCGGTGGCAGGGGAAAATCAGCCCCAGCATTTT
CASSESVAGENQPQHF
>-|-|TRBV5-1|TRBJ2-2
TGCGCCACTCCGGGGCTGGGGGCCGGGGAGCTGTTTTTT
CATPGLGAGELFF
>-|-|TRBV28|TRBJ2-6
TGTGCCAGCAGTTTTCTTGGGGAGGATCCTGCTCTAGGGGCCAACGTCCTGACTTTC
CASSFLGEDPALGANVLTF
>-|-|TRBV28|TRBJ2-5
TGTGCCAGCAGTTTTCGAGGGAGCGGGGAGACCCAGTACTTC
CASSFRGSGETQYF
>-|TRBD2|TRBV11-2|TRBJ2-7
TGTGCCAGCAGCTCACCTTGGGGAGGGGCCTACGAGCAGTACTTC
CASSSPWGGAYEQYF
>-|-|TRBV28|TRBJ2-1
TGTGCCAGCAGTTTGCGACAGAACTACAATGAGCAGTTCTTC
CASSLRQNYNEQFF
>-|TRBD1|TRBV6-5|TRBJ1-2
TGTGCCAGCAGTTCCGTCGACCGGGACAGTTATGGCTACACCTTC
CASSSVDRDSYGYTF
>-|-|TRBV28|TRBJ2-1
TGTGCCAGCAGTTTATATCCGTTTGGTCGCCGCGGGACCTACAATGAGCAGTTCTTC
CASSLYPFGRRGTYNEQFF
>once|-|TRBV29-1|TRBJ2-1
TGCAGCGTTGTTCATTTAAGCTCCTACAATGAGCAGTTCTTC
CSVVHLSSYNEQFF
>-|-|TRBV5-6|TRBJ1-1
TGTGCCAGCAGGCGGGGAGCAGTCACTGAAGCTTTCTTT
CASRRGAVTEAFF
>-|TRBD2|TRBV7-9|TRBJ2-7
TGTGCCATGCAGGTGCTAGCGGGAGACGAGCAGTACTTC
CAMQVLAGDEQYF
>-|TRBD2|TRBV6-6|TRBJ2-5
TGTGCCAGCAGTGCCACCGCTAGCGGGACGGAGACCCAGTACTTC
CASSATASGTETQYF
>-|TRBD2|TRBV28|TRBJ2-7
TGTGCCAGCAGTTTTGTAGCGGGAGGCCACGAGCAGTACTTC
CASSFVAGGHEQYF
>-|-|TRBV5-6|TRBJ1-6
TGTGCCAGCAGCAGCCCCGGGACATATAATTCACCCCTCCACTTT
CASSSPGTYNSPLHF
>-|-|TRBV4-1|TRBJ1-2
TGCGCCAGCAGCCCAGTCCCGGGGCCAACCGTCTATGGCTACACCTTC
CASSPVPGPTVYGYTF
>-|-|TRBV11-2|TRBJ2-7
TGTGCCAGCAGCACTGTGAGGGCCGTACAGAACCTCGAGCAGTACTTC
CASSTVRAVQNLEQYF
>-|TRBD1|TRBV2|TRBJ2-5
TGTGCCATCGTGGACGACAGGGAAGAGACCCAGTACTTC
CAIVDDREETQYF
>-|-|TRBV7-8|TRBJ1-2
TGTGCCAGCAGCATGGCGGCGAGATTTGACAGGCCGATAACCTATGGCTACACCTTC
CASSMAARFDRPITYGYTF